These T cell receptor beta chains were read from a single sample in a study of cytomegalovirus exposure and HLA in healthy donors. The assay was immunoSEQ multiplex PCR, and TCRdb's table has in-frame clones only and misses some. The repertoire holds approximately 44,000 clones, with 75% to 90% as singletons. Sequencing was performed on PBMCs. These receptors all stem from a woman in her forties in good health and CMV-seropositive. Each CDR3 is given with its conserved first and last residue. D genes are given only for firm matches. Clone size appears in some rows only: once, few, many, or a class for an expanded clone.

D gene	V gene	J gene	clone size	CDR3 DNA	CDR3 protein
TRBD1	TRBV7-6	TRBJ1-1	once	TGTGCCAGCAGCAAAGACCGGGACAGGGGGTTTACTGAAGCTTTCTTT	CASSKDRDRGFTEAFF
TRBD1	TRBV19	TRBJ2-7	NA	TGTGCCAGTAGTTCCAGGGGGCCCAACTTGGGGGAGCAGTACTTC	CASSSRGPNLGEQYF
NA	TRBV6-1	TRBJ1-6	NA	TGTGCCAGCAGGGCAGAGGGGGCCTATAATTCACCCCTCCACTTT	CASRAEGAYNSPLHF
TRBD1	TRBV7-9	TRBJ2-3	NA	TGTGCCAGCAGCTTTGGACAGGGCCCAGATACGCGGTATTTT	CASSFGQGPDTRYF
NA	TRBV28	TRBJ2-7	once	TGTGCCAGCACCGCGTATACGGGCGAGCAGTACTTC	CASTAYTGEQYF
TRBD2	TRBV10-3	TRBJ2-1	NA	TGTGCCATCAGTGGAAGCGGGGGACTCAATGAGCAGTTCTTC	CAISGSGGLNEQFF
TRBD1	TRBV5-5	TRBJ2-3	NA	TGTGCCAGCAGCCGAATGGGGACAGGGGAAGATACGCAGTATTTT	CASSRMGTGEDTQYF
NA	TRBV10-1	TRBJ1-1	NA	TGCGCCAGCATGAGAACAGCGAACACTGAAGCTTTCTTT	CASMRTANTEAFF
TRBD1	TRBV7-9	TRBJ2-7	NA	TGTGCCAGCAGCGGGACAGGGCAAACCTACGAGCAGTACTTC	CASSGTGQTYEQYF
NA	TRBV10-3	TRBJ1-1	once	TGTGCCATCAGTGGGGGGGGCTTATCCCTAATGAACACTGAAGCTTTCTTT	CAISGGGLSLMNTEAFF
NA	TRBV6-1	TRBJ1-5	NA	TGTGCCAGCAGTGAAGAGTTTGGACACAATCAGCCCCAGCATTTT	CASSEEFGHNQPQHF
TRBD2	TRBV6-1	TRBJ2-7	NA	TGTGCCAGCAGTACTCGGACTAGCTGGTCCTACGAGCAGTACTTC	CASSTRTSWSYEQYF
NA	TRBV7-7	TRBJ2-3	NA	TGTGCCAGCAGCCGCGGGGGCTCGGGTACGCAGTATTTT	CASSRGGSGTQYF
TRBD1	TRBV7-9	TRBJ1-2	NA	TGTGCCAGCAGCTCGACAGGGTGGGATGGCTACACCTTC	CASSSTGWDGYTF
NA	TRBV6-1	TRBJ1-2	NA	TGTGCCAGCAGTGAAGCCCCGGGTCTCGGCTACACCTTC	CASSEAPGLGYTF
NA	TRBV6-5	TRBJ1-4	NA	TGTGCCAGCAGTTACCGGTCAACTAATGAAAAACTGTTTTTT	CASSYRSTNEKLFF
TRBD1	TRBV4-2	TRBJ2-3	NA	TGTGCCAGCAGCCAACAGACAGGGGCTACCACAGATACGCAGTATTTT	CASSQQTGATTDTQYF
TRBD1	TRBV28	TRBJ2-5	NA	TGTGCCAGTCTCCGGGACAGAGTAGTACAAGAGACCCAGTACTTC	CASLRDRVVQETQYF
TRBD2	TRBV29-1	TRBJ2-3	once	TGCAGCGTTGAGAGCGGGAGGGCCCCGGATACGCAGTATTTT	CSVESGRAPDTQYF
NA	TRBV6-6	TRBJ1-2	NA	TGTGCCAGCAGCCGCAAAACAGGCACCTGTGGCTACACCTTC	CASSRKTGTCGYTF
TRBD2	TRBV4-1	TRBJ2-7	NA	TGCGCCAGCAGCCACCTACTAGCGGGAAGGTACGAGCAGTACTTC	CASSHLLAGRYEQYF
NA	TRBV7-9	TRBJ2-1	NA	TGTGCCAGCACCTTAAGACGACAAATAGTCTCCTACAATGAGCAGTTCTTC	CASTLRRQIVSYNEQFF
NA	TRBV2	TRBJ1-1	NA	TGTGCCAGCAGTGCGGGGGGGTCAGGAAACACTGAAGCTTTCTTT	CASSAGGSGNTEAFF
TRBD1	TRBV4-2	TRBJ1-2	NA	TGTGCCAGCAGCCAGGACAGGGTATACTATGGCTACACCTTC	CASSQDRVYYGYTF
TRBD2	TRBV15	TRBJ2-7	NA	TGTGCCACCAGCAGACGGGGGGCCTACGAGCAGTACTTC	CATSRRGAYEQYF
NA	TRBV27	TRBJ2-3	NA	TGTGCCAGCAGTTCGAGTTATACGCAGTATTTT	CASSSSYTQYF
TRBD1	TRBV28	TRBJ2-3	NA	TGTGCCAGCAGTCGGGACAGTCACACAGATACGCAGTATTTT	CASSRDSHTDTQYF
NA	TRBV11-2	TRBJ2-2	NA	TGTGCCAGCAGCGCTTACAGATCGAACACCGGGGAGCTGTTTTTT	CASSAYRSNTGELFF
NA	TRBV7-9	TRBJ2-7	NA	TGTTCCAGCAGCTTAGCCGGAGTACCCTCCTACGAGCAGTACTTC	CSSSLAGVPSYEQYF
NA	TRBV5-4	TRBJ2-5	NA	TGTGCCAGCAGCTTGGCTCCAACAGGGAGCGAGACCCAGTACTTC	CASSLAPTGSETQYF
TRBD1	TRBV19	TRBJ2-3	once	TGTGCCAGTAGTACACCGGGACAGACAGATACGCAGTATTTT	CASSTPGQTDTQYF
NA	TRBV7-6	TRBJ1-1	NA	TGTGCCAGCAGCTTAGAACAGGGCTGGAACACTGAAGCTTTCTTT	CASSLEQGWNTEAFF
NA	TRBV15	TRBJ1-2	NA	TGTGCCACCAGCAGAGCCGGGGACTATGGCTACACCTTC	CATSRAGDYGYTF
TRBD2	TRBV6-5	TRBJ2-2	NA	TGTGCCAGCGAGGGAGGGGGGGAGCTGTTTTTT	CASEGGGELFF
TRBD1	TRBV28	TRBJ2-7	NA	TGTGTAGCGAACAGGGGTGGCGAGCAGTACTTC	CVANRGGEQYF
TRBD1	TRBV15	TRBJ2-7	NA	TGTGCCACCAGCAGGGGCGCCGGGACAGAGACCTACGAGCAGTACTTC	CATSRGAGTETYEQYF
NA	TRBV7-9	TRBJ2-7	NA	TGTGCCAGCTTCGACGGAGGTCTTTGGGAGCAGTACTTC	CASFDGGLWEQYF
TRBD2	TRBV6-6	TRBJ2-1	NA	TGTGCCAGCAGAGGGACTAGCGTCGATGAGCAGTTCTTC	CASRGTSVDEQFF
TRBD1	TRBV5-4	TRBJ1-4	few	TGTGCCTCCAACAGGGGTGGCAATGAAAAACTGTTTTTT	CASNRGGNEKLFF
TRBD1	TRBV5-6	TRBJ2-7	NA	TGTGCCAGCAGGGCGACCGGGACAGGGGCCTACGAGCAGTACTTC	CASRATGTGAYEQYF
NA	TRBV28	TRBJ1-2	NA	TGTGCCATTCAAAACACAGGGACGGTCGGCTACACCTTC	CAIQNTGTVGYTF
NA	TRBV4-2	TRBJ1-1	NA	TGTGCCAGCCGTCGGGGACACATGAACACTGAAGCTTTCTTT	CASRRGHMNTEAFF
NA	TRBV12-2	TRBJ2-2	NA	TGTGCAAGTCGCTTAGCGTGTTTCCGCCCGGGACAGGGTGGCACCGGGGAGCTGTTTTTT	CASRLACFRPGQGGTGELFF
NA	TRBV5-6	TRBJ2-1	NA	TGTGCCAGCAGAATATACTCCTACAATGAGCAGTTCTTC	CASRIYSYNEQFF
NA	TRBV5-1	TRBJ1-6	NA	TGCGCCAGCAGCTTAATTGGGAGCGTTGATTCACCCCTCCACTTT	CASSLIGSVDSPLHF
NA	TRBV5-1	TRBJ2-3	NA	TGCGCCAGCAGCCCCACAGGGAGAGATACGCAGTATTTT	CASSPTGRDTQYF
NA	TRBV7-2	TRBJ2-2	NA	TGTGCCAGCAGCTTAGTAGGAGGGGGCGAAACCGGGGAGCTGTTTTTT	CASSLVGGGETGELFF
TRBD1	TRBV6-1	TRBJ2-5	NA	TGTGCCATTCGGGACAGGGGGATTTCGGAGACCCAGTACTTC	CAIRDRGISETQYF
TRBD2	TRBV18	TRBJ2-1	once	TGTGCCAGCTCACCAGGACTAGCGGGAGGGTTTTTAGATGAGCAGTTCTTC	CASSPGLAGGFLDEQFF
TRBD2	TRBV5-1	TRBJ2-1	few	TGCGCCAGCAGCTTACCGAGACTAGCGGGAGAGAGTAATGAGCAGTTCTTC	CASSLPRLAGESNEQFF
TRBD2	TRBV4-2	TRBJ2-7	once	TGTGCCAGCAGCCCCGAACAAGGGTCTAGCGGGAGGTACGAGCAGTACTTC	CASSPEQGSSGRYEQYF
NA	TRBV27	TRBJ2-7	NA	TGTGCCAGCAGTCCTGACAACCCGTTCTCCTACGAGCAGTACTTC	CASSPDNPFSYEQYF
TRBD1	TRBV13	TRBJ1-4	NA	TGTGCCAGCAGCATGACAGGGCGTGAAAAACTGTTTTTT	CASSMTGREKLFF
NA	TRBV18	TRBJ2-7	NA	TGTGCCAGCTCAGTCCAGCGGGTATACGAGCAGTACTTC	CASSVQRVYEQYF
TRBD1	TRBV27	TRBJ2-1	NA	TGTGCCAGCAGTATGACAGGGTACAATGAGCAGTTCTTC	CASSMTGYNEQFF
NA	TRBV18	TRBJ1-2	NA	TGTGCCAGCTCACCAGGTTTAGGCCCTTTTGAGGGTGGCTACACCTTC	CASSPGLGPFEGGYTF
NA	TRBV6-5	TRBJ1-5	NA	TGTGCCTCACGGACTTCCACATATAGCAATCAGCCCCAGCATTTT	CASRTSTYSNQPQHF